These T cell receptor beta chains were read from a single sample in a study of cytomegalovirus exposure and HLA in healthy donors. Sequencing used immunoSEQ multiplex PCR; TCRdb keeps in-frame clones, though not all of them. The table has around 140,000 clones, approximately 75% seen once; the top ten hold approximately 4%. Sequencing was carried out using PBMCs. These receptors were taken from a man in his fifties in good health and CMV-seropositive. CDR3s include the opening cysteine and the closing phenylalanine or tryptophan. A D gene is named only where the DNA matches it firmly. Some rows have no size entry. The others give once, few or many, or a class for an expanded clone.

.,TRBJ1-6,TRBV9,.,TGTGCCAGCAGCTCGGGGCAGGGGCGCTCACCCCTCCACTTT,CASSSGQGRSPLHF
.,TRBJ2-7,TRBV27,.,TGTGCCAGCAGTTTCGGCAGGGCGGTCAACGAGCAGTACTTC,CASSFGRAVNEQYF
.,TRBJ1-5,TRBV5-1,.,TGCGCCAGCAGCTCGGGGGACGGATCTGGGGCCCAGCATTTT,CASSSGDGSGAQHF
.,TRBJ2-7,TRBV5-1,TRBD1,TGCGCCAGCAGTTTGGTTATGGGGACAGGGGCCTACGAGCAGTACTTC,CASSLVMGTGAYEQYF
.,TRBJ1-1,TRBV4-1,.,TGCGCCAGCAGCCAGGGACAAATTGAAGCTTTCTTT,CASSQGQIEAFF
.,TRBJ1-3,TRBV28,.,TGTGCCAGCCAAAGGGGGGGGGCGCAAGGAAACACCATATATTTT,CASQRGGAQGNTIYF
.,TRBJ2-2,TRBV9,.,TGTGCCAGCAGCGTAGACAGGGCGGGCACCGGGGAGCTGTTTTTT,CASSVDRAGTGELFF
.,TRBJ2-1,TRBV5-1,TRBD1,TGCGCCAGCAGCTTGGCCGTAGGACAGGGGGCGTACGAGCAGTTCTTC,CASSLAVGQGAYEQFF
.,TRBJ1-2,TRBV11-2,.,TGTGCCAGCAGCTCCAGGCTGGCTACTAACTATGGCTACACCTTC,CASSSRLATNYGYTF
.,TRBJ2-7,TRBV7-2,.,TGTGCCAGCAGCTTCCAGGGCACGGACGAGCAGTACTTC,CASSFQGTDEQYF
.,TRBJ2-3,TRBV7-2,.,TGTGCCAGCAGCCACTACACAGATACGCAGTATTTT,CASSHYTDTQYF
.,TRBJ1-6,TRBV6-1,TRBD1,TGTGCCACAGCTGGGACAGGAGGTTCACCCCTCCACTTT,CATAGTGGSPLHF
few,TRBJ2-1,TRBV7-9,TRBD2,TGTGCCAGCAGCTTAGACGGGACTAGCGCCAATGAGCAGTTCTTC,CASSLDGTSANEQFF
.,TRBJ2-5,TRBV5-1,.,TGCGCCAGCAGCTTCGGGCAGGGAGAGACCCAGTACTTC,CASSFGQGETQYF
.,TRBJ2-1,TRBV9,TRBD1,TGTGCCAGCAGCGTCCCCGGGACAGGGGTTGAGCAGTTCTTC,CASSVPGTGVEQFF
.,TRBJ2-5,TRBV29-1,TRBD2,TGCCTCCTAGCGGTGTACCAAGAGACCCAGTACTTC,CLLAVYQETQYF
.,TRBJ2-1,TRBV27,.,TGTGCCAGCAGTTTAAGGGGGTACAATGAGCAGTTCTTC,CASSLRGYNEQFF
.,TRBJ1-1,TRBV10-2,.,TGCGCCAGCATGAGTCCTCTCACTGTCACTGAAGCTTTCTTT,CASMSPLTVTEAFF
.,TRBJ1-2,TRBV7-2,.,TGTGCCAGCAGCTTCGACAGGTCCTATGGCTACACCTTC,CASSFDRSYGYTF
.,TRBJ1-4,TRBV12-5,.,TGTGCTAGCCAAGGGGAGGCAACTAATGAAAAACTGTTTTTT,CASQGEATNEKLFF
.,TRBJ2-7,TRBV4-1,.,TGCGCCAGCAGCCAAGAAAGTAGGCAGGCCTACGAGCAGTACTTC,CASSQESRQAYEQYF
.,TRBJ1-3,TRBV7-9,TRBD1,TGTGCCAGCAGCTTCGCCGGACAGGGCGGAACTGGAAACACCATATATTTT,CASSFAGQGGTGNTIYF
.,TRBJ2-7,TRBV5-1,.,TGCGCCAGCAGCGTCCTTACAGGGAAGCAGTACTTC,CASSVLTGKQYF
.,TRBJ2-7,TRBV29-1,.,TGCAGCGCACGTAGCAATTACGAGCAGTACTTC,CSARSNYEQYF
.,TRBJ1-1,TRBV5-1,.,TGCGCCAGCAGCTTGGGGGACTTCGGGGCTGAAGCTTTCTTT,CASSLGDFGAEAFF
.,TRBJ2-7,TRBV7-9,TRBD1,TGTGCCAGCAGCCAGGAGACAGGGGGCAATTACGAGCAGTACTTC,CASSQETGGNYEQYF
few,TRBJ2-7,TRBV12-5,TRBD1,TGTGCTAGTGGTTTGCCCCAGGGACAGATAATCTACGAGCAGTACTTC,CASGLPQGQIIYEQYF
once,TRBJ1-2,TRBV6-5,TRBD1,TGTGCCAGCAGTCCCACGACAGGGGCCTATGGCTACACCTTC,CASSPTTGAYGYTF
once,TRBJ1-5,TRBV19,.,TGTGCCACCTCCGGGACATCCGTTAGCAATCAGCCCCAGCATTTT,CATSGTSVSNQPQHF
few,TRBJ2-7,TRBV11-3,TRBD2,TGTGCCAGCAGCTTAGAGGGGGGGTCCACCTACGAGCAGTACTTC,CASSLEGGSTYEQYF
.,TRBJ1-2,TRBV27,TRBD1,TGTGCCAGCAGTTTATACCGGGACAGGAATGAGGGTGGCTACACCTTC,CASSLYRDRNEGGYTF
.,TRBJ2-5,TRBV2,.,TGTGCCAGCTTCCGCTTCTTGGAGGAGACCCAGTACTTC,CASFRFLEETQYF
.,TRBJ1-2,TRBV9,TRBD1,TGTGCCAGCAGCTCCGACAGGGCTGACGGCTACACCTTC,CASSSDRADGYTF
few,TRBJ1-1,TRBV2,.,TGTGCCAGCAACGGGGGAGGGATTACTGAAGCTTTCTTT,CASNGGGITEAFF
.,TRBJ2-3,TRBV6-6,.,TGTGCCAGCAGTTCCCGCCGACAGGCGACAGATACGCAGTATTTT,CASSSRRQATDTQYF
few,TRBJ2-7,TRBV5-1,TRBD2,TGCGCCAGCAGAATATGGTGGGAGGGTGACTACGAGCAGTACTTC,CASRIWWEGDYEQYF
.,TRBJ2-1,TRBV5-1,.,TGCGCCAGCAGCTTGGGAGGGCAGACCTACAATGAGCAGTTCTTC,CASSLGGQTYNEQFF
.,TRBJ1-4,TRBV7-9,TRBD1,TGTGCCAGCAGCGAGCGGACAGGCGAATTGGAAAAACTGTTTTTT,CASSERTGELEKLFF
.,TRBJ2-7,TRBV5-6,TRBD2,TGTGCCAGCAGCTTGGAGGCGGGAGGGAGGAACGAGCAGTACTTC,CASSLEAGGRNEQYF
.,TRBJ2-7,TRBV5-1,TRBD2,TGCGCCAGCAGCGGAGGACTAGCGGTGCCCTACGAGCAGTACTTC,CASSGGLAVPYEQYF
.,TRBJ2-7,TRBV6-6,TRBD1,TGTGCCAGCAGCTCACAGGGGGCGCAGTACGAGCAGTACTTC,CASSSQGAQYEQYF
.,TRBJ2-3,TRBV7-2,.,TGTGCCAGCAGCTTCCGAGGGAGGAGCACAGATACGCAGTATTTT,CASSFRGRSTDTQYF
.,TRBJ2-1,TRBV7-6,.,TGTGCCAGCAGCTTAGGAGGGAGAACCTACAATGAGCAGTTCTTC,CASSLGGRTYNEQFF
.,TRBJ2-1,TRBV11-3,TRBD2,TGTGCCAGCAGTCGGCTAGCGGGAGGGCTTTCGGGGGATGAGCAGTTCTTC,CASSRLAGGLSGDEQFF
once,TRBJ1-1,TRBV19,.,TGTGCCAGTAAACAGGGCCCTGCCACACATGAAGCTTTCTTT,CASKQGPATHEAFF